This T cell receptor beta chain emerged from a study of beta chain features in type 1 diabetes (dated by TCRdb to the late 2010s). With respect to the entire study: Mean age, gender distribution, total cell number and subset yield did not differ between patients and healthy donors. A total of 85 million to 110 million sorted cells were examined across all samples, and RNA yield correlated strongly with the number of cells per subset. The study compared the TCRB repertoires of sorted circulating CD4+ T cell subsets in recently diagnosed type 1 diabetes patients with those in matched healthy donors. Whereas all 30 or so donors provided naive and central memory subsets, regulatory and stem cell-like memory subsets were isolated from just 8 patients and about 8 healthy donors. Overall results and qualifications from the work: Shorter templates might have been favored by PCR, but patient and control samples were amplified and corrected together, so both groups would have been affected equally by any skew. At VDJ recombination sites, patients with type 1 diabetes made fewer insertions and deleted more nucleotides, a pattern implying thymic rearrangement abnormalities. In all four CD4+ subsets, TCRB CDR3 length was moderately but significantly shorter in type 1 diabetes patients. Because cDNA was sequenced instead of genomic DNA, activated cells with high expression could be over-represented, although the groups did not differ in activation or CD3 levels. Naive, central memory and regulatory TCRB repertoires appeared to be more similar among patients than among healthy donors. HLA sub-analyses involved small numbers of individuals, so any influence of HLA type on TCRB rearrangement remained unresolved.

On this clone: Its antigen specificity is not known. Base qualities are not recorded, but no much larger clone differs from it by a single base.

A single peripheral blood draw of about 116 mL on average was collected from each donor into heparinised tubes. A BD FACSAria II was used to sort naive, central memory, regulatory and stem cell-like memory CD4+ T cells with a panel that included CD45RO, CCR7, CD25, CD127, CD95 and CD27. All sorted populations exceeded 95% purity. PBMCs were separated immediately by Lymphoprep density gradient centrifugation and were stained directly, without being cultured. To minimize batch effects, samples were stained and sorted in pairs, one healthy donor with one patient per experiment. Sequences SGHAT (CDR1) and FQNNGV (CDR2) are obtained from the germline V gene. Clipping removes 6 bases from V and 4 bases from J, with 9 as the unmatched junction base count. Its CDR3 holds 16 amino acids, cysteine through phenylalanine. Only CDR3 DNA is held: 48 bases, read in frame from base 1. The entire amount of isolated RNA was reverse transcribed using the High Capacity cDNA Reverse Transcription Kit, so the sequenced TCRB transcripts were expressed ones. Deep immunoSEQ sequencing was applied to naive, central memory and regulatory T cell samples, giving an average of roughly 3.5 million total reads per sample. Sorted cells were lysed in RLT buffer, and RNA was extracted using DNase-treated RNeasy Micro or Mini kits according to cell number. To prevent cross-contamination, every cell subset was processed on its own, while patient and healthy donor samples were processed together. TCRB sequences were amplified from cDNA with the immunoSEQ multiplex PCR, producing 87-bp fragments spanning the CDR3 region. Amplicons were sequenced on the Illumina HiSeq platform. Concerning the study's data processing: Synthetic template baselines were used to correct PCR bias computationally, reads within Hamming distance 2 were collapsed together, and singletons that could not be merged were discarded. Reads were aligned against IMGT so that V, D and J genes, CDR3 length and insertions or deletions at six rearrangement sites could be assigned. Clonotype counts were normalized to sorted cell number within each subset before computing true diversity and Gini coefficients with the tcR R package. Repertoire sharing was quantified using the overlap coefficient calculated on TCRB nucleotide sequences. TCRdb obtained this table from immuneACCESS and retained in-frame rearrangements with V and J assigned. These tables miss some clones; where compared with another copy, unresolved V genes account for less than half of the shortfall, and the remainder is unexplained. V and J calls and clone size come straight from that table; D and trimming were deduced from the DNA. This sample holds tens of thousands of clones; roughly half were observed only once. The ten largest clones represent 0.65% to 0.75% of the sample.

Here the chain combines TRBV11-2 and TRBJ2-6, and 7 junctional nucleotides match TRBD1. Sequencing input: central memory CD4+ T cells from blood. The clonotype comes from a man aged 25 to 45 with type 1 diabetes. The CDR3 loop reads CASSNIEGAGANVLTF. The DNA is TGTGCCAGCAGTAATATAGAGGGGGCCGGGGCCAACGTCCTGACTTTC. Where the CDR3 stops, the reference TRBV11-2 and TRBJ2-6 genes take over; the full variable domain is EAGVAQSPRYKIIEKRQSVAFWCNPISGHATLYWYQQILGQGPKLLIQFQNNGVVDDSQLPKDRFSAERLKGVDSTLKIQPAKLEDSAVYLCASSNIEGAGANVLTFGAGSRLTVL.